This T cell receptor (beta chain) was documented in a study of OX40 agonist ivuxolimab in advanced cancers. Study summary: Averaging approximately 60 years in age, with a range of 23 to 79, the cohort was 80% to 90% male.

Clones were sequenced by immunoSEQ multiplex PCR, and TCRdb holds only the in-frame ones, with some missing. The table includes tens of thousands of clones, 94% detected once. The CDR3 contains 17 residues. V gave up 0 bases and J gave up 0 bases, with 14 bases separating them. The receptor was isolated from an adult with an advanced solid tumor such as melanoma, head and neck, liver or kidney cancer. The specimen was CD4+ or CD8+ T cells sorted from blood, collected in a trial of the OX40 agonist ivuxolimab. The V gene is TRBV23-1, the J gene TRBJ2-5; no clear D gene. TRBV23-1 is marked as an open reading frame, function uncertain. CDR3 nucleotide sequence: TGCGCCAGCAGTCAATCTTGTACAGCCCAGTACCAAGAGACCCAGTACTTC. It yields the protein CASSQSCTAQYQETQYF.